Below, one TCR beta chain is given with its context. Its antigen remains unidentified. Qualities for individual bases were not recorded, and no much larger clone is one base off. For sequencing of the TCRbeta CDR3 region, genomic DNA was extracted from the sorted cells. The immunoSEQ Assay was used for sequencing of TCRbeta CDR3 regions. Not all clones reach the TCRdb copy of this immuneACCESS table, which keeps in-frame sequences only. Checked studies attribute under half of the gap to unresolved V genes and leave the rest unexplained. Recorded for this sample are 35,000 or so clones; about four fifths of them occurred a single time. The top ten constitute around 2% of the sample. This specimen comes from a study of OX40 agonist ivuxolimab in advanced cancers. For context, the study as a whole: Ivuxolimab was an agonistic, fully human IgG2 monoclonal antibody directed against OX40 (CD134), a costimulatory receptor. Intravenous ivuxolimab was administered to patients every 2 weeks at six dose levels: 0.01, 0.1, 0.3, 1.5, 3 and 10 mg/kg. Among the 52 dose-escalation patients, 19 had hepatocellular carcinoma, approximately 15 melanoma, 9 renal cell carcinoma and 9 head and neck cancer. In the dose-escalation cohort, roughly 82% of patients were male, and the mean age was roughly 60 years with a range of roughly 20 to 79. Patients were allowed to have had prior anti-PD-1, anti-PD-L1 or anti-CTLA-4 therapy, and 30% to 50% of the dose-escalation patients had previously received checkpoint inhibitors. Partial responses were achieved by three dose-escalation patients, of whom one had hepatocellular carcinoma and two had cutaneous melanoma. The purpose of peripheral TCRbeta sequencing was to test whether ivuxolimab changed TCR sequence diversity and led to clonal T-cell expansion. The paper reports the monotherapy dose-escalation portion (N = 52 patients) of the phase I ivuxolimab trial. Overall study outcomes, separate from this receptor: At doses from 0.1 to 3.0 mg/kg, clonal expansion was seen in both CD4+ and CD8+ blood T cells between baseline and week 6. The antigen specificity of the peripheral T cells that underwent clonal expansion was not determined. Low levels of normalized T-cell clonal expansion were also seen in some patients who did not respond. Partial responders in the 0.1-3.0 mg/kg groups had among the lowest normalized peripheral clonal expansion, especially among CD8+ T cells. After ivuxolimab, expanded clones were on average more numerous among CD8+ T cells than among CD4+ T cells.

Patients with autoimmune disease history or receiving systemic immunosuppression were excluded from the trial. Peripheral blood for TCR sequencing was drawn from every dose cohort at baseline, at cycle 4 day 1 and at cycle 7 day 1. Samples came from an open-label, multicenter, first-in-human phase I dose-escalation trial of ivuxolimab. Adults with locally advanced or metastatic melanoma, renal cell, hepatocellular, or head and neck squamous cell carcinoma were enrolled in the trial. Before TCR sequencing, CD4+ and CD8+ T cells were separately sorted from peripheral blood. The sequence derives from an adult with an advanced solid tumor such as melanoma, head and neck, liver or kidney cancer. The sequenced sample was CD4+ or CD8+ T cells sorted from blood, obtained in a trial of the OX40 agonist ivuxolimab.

DNA sequence: TGTGCCAGCAGCTCAGGGACTAGCGGACTCACAGATACGCAGTATTTT. Its protein reads: CASSSGTSGLTDTQYF. The rearrangement joined TRBV11-3 to TRBJ2-3, with 11 middle bases fitting TRBD2. V has 4 bases trimmed and J has 2 bases trimmed; junction bases matching no gene number 5. The CDR1 and CDR2 encoded by the germline V gene are SGHNT and YENEEA. The CDR3, from cysteine to phenylalanine, totals 16 residues. Only the CDR3 part of the read is kept: 48 bases, read in frame from the first base.